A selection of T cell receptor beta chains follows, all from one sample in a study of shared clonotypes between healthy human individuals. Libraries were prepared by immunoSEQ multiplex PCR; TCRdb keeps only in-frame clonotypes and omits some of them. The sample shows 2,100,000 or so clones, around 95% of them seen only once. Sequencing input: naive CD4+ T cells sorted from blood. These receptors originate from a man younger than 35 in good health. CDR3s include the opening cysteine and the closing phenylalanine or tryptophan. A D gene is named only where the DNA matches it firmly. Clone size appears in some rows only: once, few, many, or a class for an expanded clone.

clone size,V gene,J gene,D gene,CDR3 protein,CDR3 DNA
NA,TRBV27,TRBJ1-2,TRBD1,CASSLSDRAEGYTF,TGTGCCAGCAGTTTATCAGACAGGGCGGAGGGCTACACCTTC
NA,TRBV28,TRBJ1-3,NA,CASSLRRNTIYF,TGTGCCAGCAGTTTAAGGAGAAACACCATATATTTT
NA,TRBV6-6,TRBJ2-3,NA,CASRGYGPTDTQYF,TGTGCCAGCAGGGGGTACGGCCCCACAGATACGCAGTATTTT
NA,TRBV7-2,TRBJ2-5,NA,CASSLASVQETQYF,TGTGCCAGCAGCTTAGCCTCAGTTCAAGAGACCCAGTACTTC
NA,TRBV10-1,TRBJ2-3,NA,CASSESSLASQYF,TGCGCCAGCAGTGAGTCGTCCCTAGCGTCGCAGTATTTT
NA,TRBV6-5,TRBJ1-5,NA,CASSYSRESRQPQHF,TGTGCCAGCAGTTACTCCCGGGAGTCCAGGCAGCCCCAGCATTTT
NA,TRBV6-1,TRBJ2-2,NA,CASSVGWGRGVGELFF,TGTGCCAGCAGTGTTGGCTGGGGCAGGGGAGTCGGGGAGCTGTTTTTT
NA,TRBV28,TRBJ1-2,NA,CASQNGYLIRDGYTF,TGTGCCAGTCAGAACGGTTACCTTATTAGGGACGGCTACACCTTC
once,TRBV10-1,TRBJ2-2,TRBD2,CASSEAGGPAGELFF,TGCGCCAGCAGTGAGGCGGGGGGGCCGGCCGGGGAGCTGTTTTTT
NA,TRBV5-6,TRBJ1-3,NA,CASSLRVRSGNTIYF,TGTGCCAGCAGCTTAAGAGTCAGGTCTGGAAACACCATATATTTT
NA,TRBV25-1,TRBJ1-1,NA,CASSVRGSGTEAFF,TGTGCCAGCAGTGTCAGGGGCTCGGGCACTGAAGCTTTCTTT
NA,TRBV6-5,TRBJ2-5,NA,CASSKKETQYF,TGTGCCAGCAGTAAAAAAGAGACCCAGTACTTC
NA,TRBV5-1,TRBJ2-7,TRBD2,CASSEGTSGAPYEQYF,TGCGCCAGCAGCGAGGGGACTAGCGGGGCCCCCTACGAGCAGTACTTC
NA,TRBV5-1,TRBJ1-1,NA,CASSQTVNDPGTEAFF,TGCGCCAGCAGCCAGACGGTAAACGATCCCGGCACTGAAGCTTTCTTT
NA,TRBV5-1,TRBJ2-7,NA,CASSFTDSYEQYF,TGCGCCAGCAGCTTTACAGACTCCTACGAGCAGTACTTC
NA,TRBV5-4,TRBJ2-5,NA,CASSLASNALETQYF,TGTGCCAGCAGCTTGGCTTCTAACGCCTTGGAGACCCAGTACTTC
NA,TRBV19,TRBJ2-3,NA,CASSKKFGRYTDTQYF,TGTGCCAGTAGTAAAAAATTCGGACGGTACACAGATACGCAGTATTTT
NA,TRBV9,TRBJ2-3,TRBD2,CASRCGSVLITDTQYF,TGTGCCAGCCGGTGCGGGAGCGTGCTGATCACAGATACGCAGTATTTT
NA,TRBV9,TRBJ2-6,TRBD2,CASRSGGSGANVLTF,TGTGCCAGCAGGTCGGGGGGCTCTGGGGCCAACGTCCTGACTTTC
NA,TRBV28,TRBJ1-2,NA,CASSFITGGSGYTF,TGTGCCAGCAGTTTTATTACAGGTGGCTCTGGCTACACCTTC